This TCR beta chain was found in a study of breast tumors, draining lymph nodes, adjacent tissues. Points from the study as a whole: Tumor TCR diversity was below lymph nodes but above nontumor tissue. Most tumor T cells seemingly derive from lymph node, then expand in tumor. The lymph node origin of tumor T cells was framed as consistent with a hypothesis, not demonstrated.

Of note for this clonotype: Its antigen is unidentified. Since a much larger clone is just one base distant, this may be a read error.

TCRdb used MiXCR to reprocess the multiplex PCR reads, holding one entry per CDR3 protein. Of around 150,000 distinct CDR3 sequences in the sample, about 20% are singletons; the top ten hold approximately 2.7%. Germline assignment: CDR1 LGHNA and CDR2 YNFKEQ. The CDR3 is made up of 15 amino acids. Trimming stripped 0 bases from V and 2 bases from J, with 5 bases between. Samples came from axillary lymph nodes draining the breast cancer. The source material was axillary lymph node tissue. The V call is TRBV4-2, the J call TRBJ2-6; D not resolved. This receptor was identified in a female donor with breast cancer. Some clones in this sample may be carry-over from other donors' samples. The CDR3, as DNA: TGTGCCAGCAGCCAAGACAGCCCTGGGGCCAACGTCCTGACTTTC. It is translated as CASSQDSPGANVLTF.